The clone carrying this T cell receptor (beta chain) showed up many times. The sample belongs to a study of shared clonotypes between healthy human individuals. Assay: immunoSEQ multiplex PCR; the TCRdb copy retains only in-frame clones and omits some. The repertoire consists of some 690,000 clones, with roughly 88% occurring once and the leading ten covering 30% to 40%. V shed 4 bases, J shed 5 bases, and the junction held 12 bases outside the gene matches. The germline gives CDR1 SQVTM, CDR2 ANQGSEA. The CDR3 is 15 amino acids. The chain recombines TRBV29-1 with TRBJ2-5, with 8 nucleotides matching TRBD2. This clonotype originated in a young man in good health. Some clones in this sample may be carry-over from other donors' samples. The sequencing sample was made of memory CD8+ T cells from PBMCs. Subset indicated: CD45RO+ cells pooled with CCR7-negative TemRA cells. CDR3 DNA: TGCAGCGTTGTGGCGGGGGGCAGGAGTGGTGAGACCCAGTACTTC. It specifies CSVVAGGRSGETQYF.